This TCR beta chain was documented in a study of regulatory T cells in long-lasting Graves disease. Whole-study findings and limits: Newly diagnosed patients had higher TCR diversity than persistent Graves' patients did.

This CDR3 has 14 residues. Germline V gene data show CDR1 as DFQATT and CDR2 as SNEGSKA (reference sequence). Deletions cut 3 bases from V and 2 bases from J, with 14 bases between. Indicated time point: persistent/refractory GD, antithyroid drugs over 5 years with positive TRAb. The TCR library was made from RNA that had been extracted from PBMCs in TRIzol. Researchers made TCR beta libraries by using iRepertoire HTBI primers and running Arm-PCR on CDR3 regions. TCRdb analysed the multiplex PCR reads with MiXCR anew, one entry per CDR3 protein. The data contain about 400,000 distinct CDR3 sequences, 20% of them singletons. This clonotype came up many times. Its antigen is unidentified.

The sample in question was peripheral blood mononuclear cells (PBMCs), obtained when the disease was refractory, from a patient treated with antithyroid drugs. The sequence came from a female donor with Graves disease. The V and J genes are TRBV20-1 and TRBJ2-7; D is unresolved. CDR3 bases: TGCAGTGCTAGCTACCAGTGGCTGACCTACGAGCAGTACTTC. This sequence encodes CSASYQWLTYEQYF.